This T cell receptor beta chain emerged from a study of shared clonotypes between healthy human individuals. Participating donors were healthy, HIV-negative adults free of recent acute infections or vaccinations. With respect to this clone: What it binds is not known.

This was a deep-level run. Method: immunoSEQ multiplex PCR; TCRdb's copy keeps in-frame clones and lacks some. The table shows roughly 2 million clones, with almost 96% occurring only once. Study-level findings and limits: Generally, naive subsets (rather than memory subsets) showed larger estimated richness.

J gave up 2 bases and V 5 bases, and 10 bases lay outside the gene matches. Looked up from germline, CDR1 is SGHAT and CDR2 is FQNNGV. The CDR3 is 17 residues long. The chain combines TRBV11-2 with TRBJ2-7, with 12 nucleotides matching TRBD1. This TCR came from a young man in good health. Material for sequencing was naive CD4+ T cells sorted from blood. Subset here: CD45RA+ positively selected. The CDR3 DNA reads TGTGCCAGCAGCACTGGGGACAGGGGGCCTCTAGCCTACGAGCAGTACTTC. Encoded protein: CASSTGDRGPLAYEQYF.